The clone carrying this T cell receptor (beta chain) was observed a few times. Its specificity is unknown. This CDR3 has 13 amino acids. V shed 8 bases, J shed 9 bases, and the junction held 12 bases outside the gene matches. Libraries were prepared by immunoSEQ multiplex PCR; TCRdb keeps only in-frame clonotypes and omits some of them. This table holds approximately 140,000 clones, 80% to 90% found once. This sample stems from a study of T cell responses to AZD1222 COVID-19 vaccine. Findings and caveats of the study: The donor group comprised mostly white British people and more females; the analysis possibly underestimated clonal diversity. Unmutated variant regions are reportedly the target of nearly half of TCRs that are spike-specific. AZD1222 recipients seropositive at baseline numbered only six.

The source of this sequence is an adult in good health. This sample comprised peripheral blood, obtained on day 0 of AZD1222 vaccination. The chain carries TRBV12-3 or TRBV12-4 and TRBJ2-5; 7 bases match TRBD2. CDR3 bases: TGTGCCAGCGGCCTCGGGGGGTCGGAGGCCCAGTACTTC. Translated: CASGLGGSEAQYF.